This T cell receptor (beta chain) was sequenced in a study of T-cell reconstitution after alpha-beta-depleted transplantation in children. Study-level points and caveats: The origin of alpha-beta T cells about two months after transplant was reportedly several hundred expanded graft clones. Among T cells one year after transplant, newly produced cells accounted for most counts and diversity.

Germline CDR1 SEHNR, CDR2 FQNEAQ (reference sequence). This CDR3 region has 12 residues. The ends were cut back, 1 base at V and 4 bases at J, with 4 bases in the middle. This sample's TCRbeta library carried unique molecular identifier barcodes. TCRdb ran MiXCR on the PCR reads and lists one entry per CDR3 protein. The sample lists about 110,000 distinct CDR3 sequences; about 6% were seen once. This clonotype was counted many times. As yet, its antigen is unknown. The V call is TRBV7-9, the J call TRBJ1-1; no definite D call. The TCR was taken from a male patient between 2 and 15 years old who had a stem cell transplant for acute lymphoblastic leukemia, so the T cells may come from the graft donor. Sample: PBMCs, mostly from graft donor cells, taken 360 days after TCRalphabeta/CD19-depleted stem cell transplant. CDR3 residues: CASSLGATEAFF. CDR3 sequence (DNA): TGTGCCAGCAGCTTAGGGGCCACTGAAGCTTTCTTT.